This record covers a single T cell receptor (beta chain). This specimen comes from a study of beta chain features in type 1 diabetes. Sequenced material consisted of expressed TCRB transcripts (all of the isolated RNA was reverse transcribed). Data came from immunoSEQ multiplex PCR; TCRdb stores just in-frame clones and leaves some out. The sample holds fewer than 900,000 clones, about a sixth seen once. Trimming shortened V by 3 bases and J by 2 bases, and 14 bases separated the two germline ends. CDR3 length: 15 residues. Germline V gene lookup returns CDR1 SGHTA and CDR2 FQGNSA. This TCR derives from a woman aged 18-29 years in good health. V is TRBV7-2 and J is TRBJ2-7; possible D gene TRBD1, 7 bases. Source material: naive CD4+ T cells from blood. As DNA, the CDR3 is TGTGCCAGCAGCTTGTTCCAGGGGGGTCCCTACGAGCAGTACTTC. The encoded protein is CASSLFQGGPYEQYF.